This TCR beta chain derives from a study of shared clonotypes between healthy human individuals. CD45RO-negative cells were positively selected for CCR7, leaving out terminally differentiated effector memory CD45RA+ cells. V was shortened by 0 bases and J by 5 bases, with 17 bases between the two germline ends. The germline V gene encodes CDR1 MNHEY and CDR2 SVGAGI. The CDR3 covers 16 residues. The method was immunoSEQ multiplex PCR; TCRdb's version includes in-frame clones alone and lacks a portion of them. The data contain some 2,100,000 clones, 93% of them singletons. This receptor was taken from a man aged 18 to 30 in good health. Some clones in this sample may be carry-over from other donors' samples. This chain uses TRBV6-5 with TRBJ2-7; the D gene could be TRBD1 or TRBD2 (5 bases each). Sequencing was carried out using naive CD8+ T cells from PBMCs. For the CDR3, the DNA is TGTGCCAGCAGTTACTCGATGGGACCCGCACCTCACGAGCAGTACTTC. Translated: CASSYSMGPAPHEQYF.